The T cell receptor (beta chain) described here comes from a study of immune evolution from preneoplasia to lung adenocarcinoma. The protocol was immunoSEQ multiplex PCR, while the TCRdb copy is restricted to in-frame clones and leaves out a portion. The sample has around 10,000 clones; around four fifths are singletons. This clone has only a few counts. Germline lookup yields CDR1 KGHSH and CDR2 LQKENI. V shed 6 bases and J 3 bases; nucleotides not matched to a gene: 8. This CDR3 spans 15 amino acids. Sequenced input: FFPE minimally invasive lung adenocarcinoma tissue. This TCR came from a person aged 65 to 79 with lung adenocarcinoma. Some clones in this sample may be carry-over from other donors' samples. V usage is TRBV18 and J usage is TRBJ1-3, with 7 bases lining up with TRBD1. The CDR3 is CASSGTDAGGNTIYF. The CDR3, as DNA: TGTGCCAGCTCCGGGACAGATGCTGGTGGAAACACCATATATTTT.